This passage covers 20 T cell receptor beta chains from one sample sequenced in a study of blood T cell repertoires in COVID-19. Clones were read by immunoSEQ multiplex PCR, and TCRdb kept only the in-frame ones, dropping some. The data show a few hundred thousand clones, with 85% to 90% seen just once and 6% to 8% held by the top ten. Sequencing input: peripheral blood. The source is a woman aged 50 to 60 with COVID-19, enrolled during active disease.

The chain employs TRBV16 and TRBJ1-2; D gene uncertain. Germline V gene sequence: CDR1 KGHSY, CDR2 FQNENV. Trimming took off 1 base at V and 6 bases at J, with 30 bases between the two ends. This CDR3 is built from 20 residues. For the CDR3, the DNA is TGTGCCAGCAGCCAATATTCCCCCACCCTTAGAGTTGCGTCCCGTCATGGCTACACCTTC. Protein: CASSQYSPTLRVASRHGYTF.

V usage is TRBV6-6 and J usage is TRBJ1-2; D unclear. The CDR3 has 13 amino acids. Deletions cut 7 bases from V and 3 bases from J, with 12 bases between. Germline V CDR1 and CDR2: MNHNY, SVGAGI (reference sequence). CDR3 sequence (DNA): TGTGCCAGCACCCTGGAGCGGGACTATGGCTACACCTTC. This codes for CASTLERDYGYTF.

J is TRBJ2-2 and V is TRBV11-3; TRBD2 aligns across 10 bases. V trimming: 1 base; J trimming: 5 bases; junction bases outside the gene matches: 10. Germline CDR1 reads SGHNT; CDR2 reads YENEEA. The CDR3 sequence is 18 residues long. The CDR3 here is CASSLVLLAGVGTGELFF. In DNA form, the CDR3 reads TGTGCCAGCAGCTTAGTATTGCTAGCGGGAGTGGGGACCGGGGAGCTGTTTTTT.

The rearrangement uses TRBV18 and TRBJ2-7; 8 bases are a match to TRBD1. This CDR3 is built from 14 residues. The J segment lost 3 bases and the V segment lost 2 bases, leaving 3 bases of the junction unmatched. Germline lookup yields CDR1 KGHSH and CDR2 LQKENI. The DNA of the CDR3 is TGTGCCAGCTCACCAACCGACAGGGGCTACGAGCAGTACTTC. Translated: CASSPTDRGYEQYF.

The chain links TRBV19 to TRBJ2-1, with D possibly TRBD1 on 6 matching bases. CDR3 length equals 15 residues. Germline V CDR1 and CDR2: LNHDA, SQIVND (reference sequence). Trimming left V 3 bases short and J 1 base short, with 10 bases between. CDR3 bases: TGTGCCAGTAGTATTAGCAGGGGATCCTACAATGAGCAGTTCTTC. Amino acid sequence: CASSISRGSYNEQFF.

The V gene is TRBV30, the J gene TRBJ1-2, with D tentatively TRBD1 (6 bases). Trimming removed 3 bases at V and 6 bases at J, with 14 bases between. CDR1 and CDR2 (germline): GTSNPN, SVGIG (reference sequence). This CDR3 has 13 amino acids. CDR3 loop: CAWSLRGGHGYTF. As DNA, the CDR3 is TGTGCCTGGAGCCTCAGAGGGGGACATGGCTACACCTTC.

The rearrangement links TRBV29-1 to TRBJ2-5; 7 nucleotides align to TRBD2. CDR1 and CDR2 from the germline V gene are SQVTM and ANQGSEA. The V gene end was trimmed by 4 bases and the J gene end by 1 base; junction bases not matched to a gene: 3. CDR3 length: 13 residues. CDR3 amino acids: CSVAAGVQETQYF. The CDR3 bases are TGCAGCGTTGCCGCGGGGGTCCAAGAGACCCAGTACTTC.

The V call is TRBV3-1 (or the pseudogene TRBV3-2), the J call TRBJ1-4, with a possible D match to TRBD1 (5 bases). The germline V gene encodes CDR1 LGHDT and CDR2 YNNKEL (reference sequence). V was shortened by 2 bases and J by 10 bases, with 11 bases between the two germline ends. This CDR3 contains 13 residues. The CDR3, as DNA: TGTGCCAGCAGCCAACAGGGAGGAGGAAAACTGTTTTTT. Translation gives CASSQQGGGKLFF.

This sequence joins TRBV13 and TRBJ2-7, with D uncertain. The CDR3 covers 16 residues. Between the trimmed V and J ends, which lost 3 bases and 2 bases, there was a span of 17 bases. Germline values: CDR1 PRHDT, CDR2 FYEKMQ (reference sequence). DNA for the CDR3: TGTGCCAGCAGCTTCCCCTCGAGTAAGTCTACCTACGAGCAGTACTTC. It codes for CASSFPSSKSTYEQYF.

DNA for the CDR3: TGTGCCAGCAGCCCACGTTCGCTAAAAAGAGCCTACGAGCAGTACTTC. This encodes CASSPRSLKRAYEQYF. The rearrangement joins TRBV9 to TRBJ2-7; no definite D call. Germline loops: CDR1 SGDLS, CDR2 YYNGEE. Between the trimmed V and J ends, which lost 4 bases and 2 bases, there was a span of 19 bases. The CDR3 length is 16 residues. The whole variable domain, remainder taken from reference TRBV9 and TRBJ2-7, is DSGVTQTPKHLITATGQRVTLRCSPRSGDLSVYWYQQSLDQGLQFLIQYYNGEERAKGNILERFSAQQFPDLHSELNLSSLELGDSALYFCASSPRSLKRAYEQYFGPGTRLTVT.

The chain is built from TRBV11-3 and TRBJ1-1; no reliable D call. This CDR3 comprises 13 residues. Per germline, CDR1 SGHNT and CDR2 YENEEA. V gave up 1 base and J gave up 4 bases, with 7 bases separating them. The CDR3, as DNA: TGTGCCAGCAGCTTAGTGGCTGTCACTGAAGCTTTCTTT. It translates to CASSLVAVTEAFF.

The rearrangement joins TRBV5-1 to TRBJ1-2; 7 bases map to TRBD1. There are 13 residues in the CDR3. Trimming at V came to 4 bases and at J to 8 bases, leaving 8 bases not matched to a gene. CDR1 SGHRS and CDR2 YFSETQ come from the germline V gene. The CDR3 coding sequence is TGCGCCAGCAGCGAGGGACAGTGGGAAGGCTACACCTTC. Translating it yields CASSEGQWEGYTF.

The rearrangement links TRBV5-1 to TRBJ2-5, with 8 bases identical to TRBD2. The length of the CDR3 is 17 residues. Per the germline V gene, CDR1 is SGHRS and CDR2 is YFSETQ. Germline trimming cut 5 bases from V and 5 bases from J; bases unmatched to any gene: 17. The DNA for the CDR3 is TGCGCCAGCAGGCTAGCTACCTTTAGCGGGAAAGTTGAGACCCAGTACTTC. The encoded protein is CASRLATFSGKVETQYF. The whole variable domain, filled in from reference TRBV5-1 and TRBJ2-5, reads KAGVTQTPRYLIKTRGQQVTLSCSPISGHRSVSWYQQTPGQGLQFLFEYFSETQRNKGNFPGRFSGRQFSNSRSEMNVSTLELGDSALYLCASRLATFSGKVETQYFGPGTRLLVL.

V gene TRBV6-6 combines with J gene TRBJ1-2, with 9 positions matching TRBD1. Losses at the gene ends were 6 bases for V and 4 bases for J; bases not matched to a gene: 9. Germline lookup yields CDR1 MNHNY and CDR2 SVGAGI (reference sequence). The CDR3 has 15 residues. CDR3 protein: CASRVPGQGSYGYTF. As DNA, the CDR3 is TGTGCCAGCAGGGTTCCGGGACAGGGTTCCTATGGCTACACCTTC.

CDR3 coding DNA: TGTGCCAGCAGCCTCCGGACAGGAGGGGGCGGGGAGCTGTTTTTT. This translates into CASSLRTGGGGELFF. This chain connects TRBV11-3 to TRBJ2-2; D is possibly TRBD1 (7 bases). The CDR3 consists of 15 residues. Trimming removed 5 bases at V and 7 bases at J, with 17 bases between. Germline V gives CDR1 SGHNT, CDR2 YENEEA.

The genes are TRBV4-1 and TRBJ2-7; 10 bases match TRBD1. The CDR3 consists of 17 residues. Germline V gene data show CDR1 as MGHRA and CDR2 as YSYEKL. V lost 0 bases and J lost 6; bases outside the gene matches: 11. This CDR3 reads CASSQDRPGTGAFEQYF. The CDR3 DNA is TGCGCCAGCAGCCAAGATCGGCCAGGGACAGGGGCCTTCGAGCAGTACTTC.

V and J are TRBV20-1 and TRBJ1-3; a weak D match, TRBD1 (6 bases). V lost 6 bases and J 8 bases, leaving 11 bases between the germline ends. The CDR3 length is 11 residues. The germline CDR1 and CDR2 sequences are DFQATT and SNEGSKA (reference sequence). CDR3 bases: TGCAGTGCCATGACAGGTCACACCATATATTTT. Protein sequence: CSAMTGHTIYF.

This chain connects TRBV2 to TRBJ2-3; 7 bases align to TRBD1. Unmatched junction bases numbered 9, after V lost 4 bases and J lost 2 bases. The CDR3 has 16 amino acids. Germline V gene lookup returns CDR1 SNHLY and CDR2 FYNNEI. CDR3 residues: CASSVIQGLTTDTQYF. The CDR3 coding sequence is TGTGCCAGCAGTGTGATACAGGGGCTTACCACAGATACGCAGTATTTT.

For the CDR3, the DNA is TGTGCCAGCAGCCTCGTCGGGACTAGCGGGAGTTCGTACGAGCAGTACTTC. Protein sequence: CASSLVGTSGSSYEQYF. The V gene is TRBV4-2, the J gene TRBJ2-7; 14 nucleotides align to TRBD2. The CDR3 contains 17 residues. The ends lost 4 bases at V and 4 bases at J; junction bases unmatched: 9. Germline V gives CDR1 LGHNA, CDR2 YNFKEQ.

This chain uses TRBV7-9 with TRBJ2-7; TRBD1 might be the D (5 bases). The V end was cut by 4 bases, the J end by 1 base, with 23 bases between. The germline V gene encodes CDR1 SEHNR and CDR2 FQNEAQ (reference sequence). The CDR3 totals 18 residues. Here the CDR3 DNA reads TGTGCCAGCAGCTCCCTACTCCAGACAGAGTTGATATCCTACGAGCAGTACTTC. This codes for CASSSLLQTELISYEQYF. The full variable domain, in which reference TRBV7-9 and TRBJ2-7 provide the parts outside the CDR3, is DTGVSQNPRHKITKRGQNVTFRCDPISEHNRLYWYRQTLGQGPEFLTYFQNEAQLEKSRLLSDRFSAERPKGSFSTLEIQRTEQGDSAMYLCASSSLLQTELISYEQYFGPGTRLTVT.